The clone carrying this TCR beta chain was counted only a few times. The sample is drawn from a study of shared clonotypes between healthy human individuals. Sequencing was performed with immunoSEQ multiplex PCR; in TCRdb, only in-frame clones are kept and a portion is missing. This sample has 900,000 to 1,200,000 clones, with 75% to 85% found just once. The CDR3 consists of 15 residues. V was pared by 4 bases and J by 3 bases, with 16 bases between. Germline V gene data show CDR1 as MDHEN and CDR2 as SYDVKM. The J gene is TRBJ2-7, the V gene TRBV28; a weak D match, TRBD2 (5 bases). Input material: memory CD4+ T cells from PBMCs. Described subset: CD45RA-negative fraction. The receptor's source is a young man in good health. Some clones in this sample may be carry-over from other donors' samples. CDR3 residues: CASSSLGASNYEQYF. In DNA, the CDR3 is TGTGCCAGCAGTTCCCTAGGTGCTAGCAACTACGAGCAGTACTTC.